This is a list of T cell receptor beta chains from one sample in a study of blood T cell repertoires in COVID-19. Some clones are missing from TCRdb's copy, which holds only in-frame ones; the method was immunoSEQ multiplex PCR. The sample lists around 290,000 clones, around 89% occurring once. The material sequenced was peripheral blood. The receptors derive from a man in his forties or fifties with acute or convalescent COVID-19. The CDR3 runs from the conserved cysteine through the conserved F or W.

v_gene,j_gene,CDR3aa
TRBV7-3,TRBJ1-1,CASSPKAGQGTEAFF
TRBV12-5,TRBJ2-3,CASGLVGRGRGTQYF
TRBV30,TRBJ2-3,CAWQGKASTDTQYF
TRBV5-1,TRBJ2-2,CASSSQGGDTGELFF
TRBV3-1/TRBV3-2,TRBJ1-5,CASSQQVRQPQHF
TRBV5-1,TRBJ1-1,CASSLGGSEGFF
TRBV24-1,TRBJ1-4,CATRLQGVVEDNEKLFF
TRBV5-6,TRBJ1-6,CASSLPWDRENSPLHF
TRBV14,TRBJ1-1,CASSLTGKTEAFF
TRBV24-1,TRBJ1-5,CATSDQGAHQPQHF
TRBV13,TRBJ2-3,CASSFLREGTDTQYF
TRBV18,TRBJ1-2,CASSPGQGTANGYTF
TRBV27,TRBJ1-4,CASSPLVLDIDEKLFF
TRBV5-1,TRBJ1-1,CASGGTGGIGTEAFF
TRBV6-6,TRBJ1-2,CASSPRSGTLTNYGYTF
TRBV5-1,TRBJ1-5,CASSPGTAEYSNQPQHF
TRBV6-2/TRBV6-3,TRBJ2-7,CASSYSLAGVVYEQYF
TRBV12-5,TRBJ2-7,CASGLRGLAGGSSYEQYF
TRBV6-5,TRBJ1-6,CASSPTGDSPLHF
TRBV6-5,TRBJ1-1,CASFFSRNTEAFF
TRBV5-5,TRBJ1-1,CASSTTTGMNTEAFF
TRBV5-1,TRBJ1-3,CASSTATGFGNTIYF
TRBV5-1,TRBJ2-1,CASSLAAGGSYNEQFF
TRBV2,TRBJ2-3,CASSGRGRGLTDTQYF